One sample yielded the 13 T cell receptor beta chains listed below, sequenced in a study of OX40 agonist ivuxolimab in advanced cancers. The library relied on the immunoSEQ multiplex PCR assay. TCRdb retrieved this table from immuneACCESS and kept in-frame rearrangements only. Not all clones are present; in checked studies, unresolved V genes account for under half, and no reason is known for the remainder. Counted in this sample were about 42,000 clones; around 84% of them appeared once. The ten biggest clones cover just over 20% of the sample. Sequencing used CD4+ or CD8+ T cells sorted from blood, obtained in a trial of the OX40 agonist ivuxolimab. The source of these receptors is an adult with an advanced solid tumor such as melanoma, head and neck, liver or kidney cancer.

This clone was counted a single time. V and J are TRBV5-6 and TRBJ2-7, with D possibly being TRBD1 or TRBD2 (5 bases each). Trimming took off 0 bases at V and 2 bases at J, with 9 bases between the two ends. The CDR3 consists of 14 residues. Germline CDR1 is SGHDT and CDR2 is YYEEEE. The CDR3 loop reads CASSLEGDPYEQYV. CDR3 nucleotides: TGTGCCAGCAGCTTGGAAGGGGACCCCTACGAGCAGTACGTC.

V and J are TRBV23-1 and TRBJ2-3; D is unresolved. Being an ORF, TRBV23-1 has a function that is uncertain. The CDR3 is made up of 12 amino acids. V was trimmed by 8 bases and J by 0 bases, leaving 6 bases between them. CDR3 nucleotide sequence: TGCGCCAGCCACGACAGCACAGATACGCAGTATTTT. Amino acids: CASHDSTDTQYF.

The chain couples TRBV7-3 to TRBJ2-2, with TRBD1 as a possible D gene (6 bases). CDR3 length: 17 amino acids. The germline V gene has CDR1 SGHTA and CDR2 FQGTGA. V was clipped by 0 bases and J by 6 bases, with 17 bases between them. This CDR3 is CASSLTIRQGSPGELFF. The CDR3 coding sequence is TGTGCCAGCAGCTTAACGATACGTCAGGGGAGCCCCGGGGAGCTGTTTTTT.

This rearrangement joins TRBV7-6 to TRBJ2-7, with 9 bases fitting TRBD1. V shed 1 base, J shed 4 bases, and the junction held 2 bases outside the gene matches. The CDR3 has 14 residues. Germline CDR1 SGHVS, CDR2 FNYEAQ. CDR3 residues: CASSLGGQGYEQYF. DNA of the CDR3: TGTGCCAGCAGCTTAGGAGGACAGGGGTACGAGCAGTACTTC.

The V gene is TRBV5-4, the J gene TRBJ1-6; possible D gene TRBD1, 6 bases. CDR1 and CDR2 from the germline V gene are SGHNT and YYREEE (reference sequence). The length of the CDR3 is 15 residues. Trimming removed 0 bases from V and 5 bases from J, with 9 bases in between. The CDR3 DNA reads TGTGCCAGCAGCTTGGAGGACAGAGATAATTCACCCCTCCACTTT. Amino acids: CASSLEDRDNSPLHF.

V gene TRBV29-1 combines with J gene TRBJ2-2; D not certain. V lost 7 bases and J lost 6, with 6 bases in between. Germline V gene lookup returns CDR1 SQVTM and CDR2 ANQGSEA. The CDR3 sequence is 10 residues long. CDR3: CSAEAGELFF. The CDR3 nucleotides read TGCAGCGCAGAGGCCGGGGAGCTGTTTTTT.

The chain recombines TRBV6-1 with TRBJ2-3, with D unclear. CDR1 is MNHNS, CDR2 SASEGT, per germline. The CDR3 runs 17 residues. Trimming left V 2 bases short and J 2 bases short, with 17 bases between. The CDR3 region has the DNA TGTGCCAGCAGTGAAAAGAGTCTGTCCCCCTTCACAGATACGCAGTATTTT. This sequence encodes CASSEKSLSPFTDTQYF.

The V and J genes are TRBV7-2 and TRBJ2-7; 11 bases fit TRBD2. The CDR3 is made up of 15 amino acids. Germline-derived CDR1 and CDR2 are SGHTA and FQGNSA. Unmatched junction bases numbered 9, after V lost 4 bases and J lost 7 bases. CDR3 coding DNA: TGTGCCAGCAGCTCCCCTCTAGCGGGGGGTCGAGAGCAGTACTTC. Its translation: CASSSPLAGGREQYF. Combining the CDR3 with reference TRBV7-2 and TRBJ2-7 gives the whole variable domain GAGVSQSPSNKVTEKGKDVELRCDPISGHTALYWYRQSLGQGLEFLIYFQGNSAPDKSGLPSDRFSAERTGGSVSTLTIQRTQQEDSAVYLCASSSPLAGGREQYFGPGTRLTVT.

V usage is TRBV7-9 and J usage is TRBJ1-6; D not resolved. The germline V and J ends were trimmed by 5 bases and 10 bases, with 9 bases remaining between them. Per germline, CDR1 SEHNR and CDR2 FQNEAQ (reference sequence). The CDR3 contains 12 residues. CDR3 bases: TGTGCCAGCAGCCAAGACTCCTCACCCCTCCACTTT. This gives the protein CASSQDSSPLHF.

The chain is built from TRBV6-1 and TRBJ2-7, with TRBD1 matching over 7 bases. V shed 0 bases, J shed 1 base, and the junction held 15 bases outside the gene matches. The germline V gene has CDR1 MNHNS and CDR2 SASEGT. The CDR3 has 19 amino acids. The CDR3 DNA reads TGTGCCAGCAGTGAAGCGGAGAGACTGTGGACAGGCAATTCCTACGAGCAGTACGTC. It yields the protein CASSEAERLWTGNSYEQYV.

A single count supports this clone. The rearrangement links TRBV6-1 to TRBJ2-7, with 9 bases aligning to TRBD1. CDR3 length: 15 amino acids. V lost 4 bases, J lost 5 bases, and 9 bases stayed unmatched. CDR1 is MNHNS and CDR2 is SASEGT in the germline V gene. The CDR3 sequence is CASSVWGQGFDEQYF. DNA of the CDR3: TGTGCCAGCAGTGTCTGGGGACAGGGTTTCGACGAGCAGTACTTC.

CDR3 sequence reads: CASSPEGTAYEQYF. DNA of the CDR3: TGTGCCAGCAGCCCCGAGGGGACAGCCTACGAGCAGTACTTC. V usage is TRBV9 and J usage is TRBJ2-7; 7 positions match TRBD1. This CDR3 comprises 14 residues. Germline V gene data show CDR1 as SGDLS and CDR2 as YYNGEE. The V and J ends lost 4 bases and 2 bases, in that order; junction bases with no gene match: 6.

This clone came up a few times. Other DNA sequences from this sample encode an identical CDR3 as well. The chain uses TRBV7-8 and TRBJ1-2, with D possibly TRBD1 on 5 matching bases. V lost 6 bases to trimming and J lost 7 bases, with 15 bases between them. The CDR3 is made up of 13 amino acids. CDR1 SGHVS and CDR2 FQNEAQ come from the germline V gene. The CDR3 nucleotides read TGTGCCAGCAGTCCAGAGGGGTGGGGTGGCTACACCTTC. Its protein is CASSPEGWGGYTF.